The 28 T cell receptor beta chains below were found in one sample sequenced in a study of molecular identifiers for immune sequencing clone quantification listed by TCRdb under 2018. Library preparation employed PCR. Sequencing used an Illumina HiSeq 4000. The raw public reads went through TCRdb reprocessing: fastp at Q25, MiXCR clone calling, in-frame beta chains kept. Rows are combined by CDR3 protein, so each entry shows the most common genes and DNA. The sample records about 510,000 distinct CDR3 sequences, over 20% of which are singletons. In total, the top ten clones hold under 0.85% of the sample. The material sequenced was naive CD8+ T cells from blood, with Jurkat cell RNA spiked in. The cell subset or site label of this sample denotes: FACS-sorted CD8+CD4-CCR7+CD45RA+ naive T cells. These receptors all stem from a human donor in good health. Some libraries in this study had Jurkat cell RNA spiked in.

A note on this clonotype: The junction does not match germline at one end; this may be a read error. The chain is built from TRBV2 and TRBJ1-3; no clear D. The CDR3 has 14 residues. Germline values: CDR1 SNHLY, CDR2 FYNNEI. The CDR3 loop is CASSASGIGNTTYF. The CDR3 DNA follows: TGTGCCAGCAGTGCCAGCGGGATCGGAAACACCACATATTTT.

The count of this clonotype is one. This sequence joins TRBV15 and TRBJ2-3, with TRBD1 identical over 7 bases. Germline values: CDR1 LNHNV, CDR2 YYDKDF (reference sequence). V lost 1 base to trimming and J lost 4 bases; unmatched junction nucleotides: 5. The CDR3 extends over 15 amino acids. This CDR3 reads CATSRGQGGADTQYF. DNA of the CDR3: TGTGCCACCAGCAGAGGACAGGGTGGTGCAGATACGCAGTATTTT.

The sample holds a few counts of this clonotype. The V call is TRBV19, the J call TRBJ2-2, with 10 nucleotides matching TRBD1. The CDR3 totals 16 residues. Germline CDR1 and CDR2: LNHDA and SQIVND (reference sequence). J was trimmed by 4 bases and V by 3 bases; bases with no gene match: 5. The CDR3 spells CASSIRDRGITGELFF. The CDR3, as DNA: TGTGCCAGTAGTATCCGGGACAGGGGTATCACCGGGGAGCTGTTTTTT.

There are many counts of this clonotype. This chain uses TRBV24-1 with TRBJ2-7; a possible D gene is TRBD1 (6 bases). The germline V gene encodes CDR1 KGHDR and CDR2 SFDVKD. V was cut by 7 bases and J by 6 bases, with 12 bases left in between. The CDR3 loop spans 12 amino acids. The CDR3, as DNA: TGTGCCACCAGCAACAGGGTTTGCGAGCAGTACTTC. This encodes CATSNRVCEQYF.

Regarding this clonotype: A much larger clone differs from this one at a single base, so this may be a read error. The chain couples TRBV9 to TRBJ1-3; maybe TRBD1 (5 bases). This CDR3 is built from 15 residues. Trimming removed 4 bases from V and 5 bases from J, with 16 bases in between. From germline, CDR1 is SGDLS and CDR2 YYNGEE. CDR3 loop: CASSQGETSRNTIYF. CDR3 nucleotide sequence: TGTGCCAGCAGCCAAGGGGAGACAAGCAGAAACACCATATATTTT.

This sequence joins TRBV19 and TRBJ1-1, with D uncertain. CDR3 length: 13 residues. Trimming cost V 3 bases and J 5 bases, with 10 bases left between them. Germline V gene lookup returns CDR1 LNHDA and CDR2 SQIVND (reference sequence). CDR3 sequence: CASSMSGMTEAFF. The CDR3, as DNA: TGTGCCAGTAGTATGTCTGGGATGACTGAAGCTTTCTTT.

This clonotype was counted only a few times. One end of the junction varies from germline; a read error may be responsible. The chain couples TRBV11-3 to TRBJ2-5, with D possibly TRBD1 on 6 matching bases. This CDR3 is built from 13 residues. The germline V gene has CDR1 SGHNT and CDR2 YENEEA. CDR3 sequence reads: CAGSGQNQETQYF. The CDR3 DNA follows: TGTGCCGGCAGTGGACAGAACCAAGAGACCCAGTACTTC.

DNA of the CDR3: TGTGCCAGCGCCGGGACCGAGCTTCCCTATGGCTACACCTTC. This translates into CASAGTELPYGYTF. The V call is TRBV13, the J call TRBJ1-2; TRBD1 is a possible D gene (5 bases). V was cut by 8 bases and J by 4 bases, with 17 bases left in between. Per the germline V gene, CDR1 is PRHDT and CDR2 is FYEKMQ (reference sequence). This CDR3 region has 14 residues.

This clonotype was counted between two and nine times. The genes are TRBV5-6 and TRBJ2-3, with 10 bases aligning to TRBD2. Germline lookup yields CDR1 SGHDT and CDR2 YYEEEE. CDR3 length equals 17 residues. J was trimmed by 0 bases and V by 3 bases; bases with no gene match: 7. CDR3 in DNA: TGTGCCAGCAGCTCACAGGGACTAGCGACTAGCACAGATACGCAGTATTTT. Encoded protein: CASSSQGLATSTDTQYF.

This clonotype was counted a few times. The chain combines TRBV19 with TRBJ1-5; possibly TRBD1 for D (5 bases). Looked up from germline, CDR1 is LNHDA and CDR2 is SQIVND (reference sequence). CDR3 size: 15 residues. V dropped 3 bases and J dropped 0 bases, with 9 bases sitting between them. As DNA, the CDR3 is TGTGCCAGTAGTATGACAGAGTATAGCAATCAGCCCCAGCATTTT. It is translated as CASSMTEYSNQPQHF.

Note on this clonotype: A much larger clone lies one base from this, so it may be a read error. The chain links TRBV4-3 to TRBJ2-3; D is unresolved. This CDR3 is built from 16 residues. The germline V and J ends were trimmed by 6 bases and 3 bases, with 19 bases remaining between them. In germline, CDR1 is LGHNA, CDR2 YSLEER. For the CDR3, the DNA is TGCGCCAGCAGATCCATAATCGGCTCGGCAACAGATACGCAGTATTTT. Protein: CASRSIIGSATDTQYF.

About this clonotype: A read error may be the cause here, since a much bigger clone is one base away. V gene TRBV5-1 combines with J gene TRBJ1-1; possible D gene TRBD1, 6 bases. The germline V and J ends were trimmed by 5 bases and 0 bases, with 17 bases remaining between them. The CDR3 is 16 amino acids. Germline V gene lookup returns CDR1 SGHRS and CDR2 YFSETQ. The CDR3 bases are TGCGCCAGCAGGCCCCGGGGGGCCAGCATGAACACTGAAGCTTTCTTT. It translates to CASRPRGASMNTEAFF.

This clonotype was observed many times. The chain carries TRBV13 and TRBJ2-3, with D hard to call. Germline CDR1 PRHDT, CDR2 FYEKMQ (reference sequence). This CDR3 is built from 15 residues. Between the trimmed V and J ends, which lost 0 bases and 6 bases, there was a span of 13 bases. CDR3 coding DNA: TGTGCCAGCAGCTTAGGCCTGGGCGACTTCGATACGCAGTATTTT. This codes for CASSLGLGDFDTQYF.

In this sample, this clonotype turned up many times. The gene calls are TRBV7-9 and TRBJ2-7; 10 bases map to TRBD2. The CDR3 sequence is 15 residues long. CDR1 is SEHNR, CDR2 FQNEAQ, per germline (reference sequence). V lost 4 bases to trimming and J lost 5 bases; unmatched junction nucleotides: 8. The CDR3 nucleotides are TGTGCCAGCAGCTCCGTAGCGGGGGGTGGCAACGAGCAGTACTTC. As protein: CASSSVAGGGNEQYF.

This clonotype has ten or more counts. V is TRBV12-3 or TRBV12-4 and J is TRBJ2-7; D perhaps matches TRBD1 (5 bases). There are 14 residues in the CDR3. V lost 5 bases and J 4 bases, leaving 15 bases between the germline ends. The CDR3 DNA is TGTGCCAGCAGTGCCGGACACCTAGAGTACGAGCAGTACTTC. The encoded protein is CASSAGHLEYEQYF.

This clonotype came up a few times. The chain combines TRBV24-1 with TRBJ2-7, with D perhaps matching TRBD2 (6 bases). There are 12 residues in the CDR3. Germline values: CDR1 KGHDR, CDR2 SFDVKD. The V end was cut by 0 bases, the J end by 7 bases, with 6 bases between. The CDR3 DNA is TGTGCCACCAGTGATTTGGCGGGAGAGCAGTACTTC. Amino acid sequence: CATSDLAGEQYF.

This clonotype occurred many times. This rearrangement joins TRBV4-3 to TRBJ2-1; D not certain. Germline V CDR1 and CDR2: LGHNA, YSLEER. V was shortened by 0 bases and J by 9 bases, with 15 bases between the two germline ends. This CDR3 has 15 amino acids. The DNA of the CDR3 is TGCGCCAGCAGCCAAGATCGAGTGAGGATCGGTGAGCAGTTCTTC. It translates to CASSQDRVRIGEQFF.

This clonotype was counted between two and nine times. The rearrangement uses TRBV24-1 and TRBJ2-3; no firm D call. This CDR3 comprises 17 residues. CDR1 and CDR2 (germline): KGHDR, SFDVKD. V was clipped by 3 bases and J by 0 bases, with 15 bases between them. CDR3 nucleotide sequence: TGTGCCACCAGTGATACGGCAGAGGCGTATAGCACAGATACGCAGTATTTT. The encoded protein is CATSDTAEAYSTDTQYF.

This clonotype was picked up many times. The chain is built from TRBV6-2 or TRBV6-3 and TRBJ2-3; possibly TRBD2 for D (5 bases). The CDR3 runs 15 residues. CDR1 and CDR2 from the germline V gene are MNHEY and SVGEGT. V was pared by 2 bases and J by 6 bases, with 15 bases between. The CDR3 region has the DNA TGTGCCAGCAGTTACGTCGTAGCCACGGGGGATACGCAGTATTTT. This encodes CASSYVVATGDTQYF.

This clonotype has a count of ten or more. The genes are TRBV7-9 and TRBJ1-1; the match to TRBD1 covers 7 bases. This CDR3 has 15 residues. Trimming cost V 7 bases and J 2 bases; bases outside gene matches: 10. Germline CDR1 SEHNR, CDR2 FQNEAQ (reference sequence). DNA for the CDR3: TGTGCCAGCACCAAGGGGGCCGGAATAAACACTGAAGCTTTCTTT. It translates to CASTKGAGINTEAFF.

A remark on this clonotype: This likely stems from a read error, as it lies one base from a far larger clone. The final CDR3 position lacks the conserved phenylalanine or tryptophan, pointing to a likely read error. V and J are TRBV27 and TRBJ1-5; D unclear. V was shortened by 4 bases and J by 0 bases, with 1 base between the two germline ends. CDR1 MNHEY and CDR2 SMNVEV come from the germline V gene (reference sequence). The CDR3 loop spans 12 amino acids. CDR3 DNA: TGTGCCAGCAGTTATAGCAATCAGCCCCAGCATCTT. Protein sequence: CASSYSNQPQHL.

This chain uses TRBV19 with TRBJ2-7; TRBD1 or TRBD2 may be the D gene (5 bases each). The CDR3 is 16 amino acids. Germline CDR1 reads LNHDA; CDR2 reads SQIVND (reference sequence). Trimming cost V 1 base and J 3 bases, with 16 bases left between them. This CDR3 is CASSIAGGSYVYEQYF. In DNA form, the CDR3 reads TGTGCCAGTAGTATAGCTGGGGGAAGTTACGTCTACGAGCAGTACTTC.

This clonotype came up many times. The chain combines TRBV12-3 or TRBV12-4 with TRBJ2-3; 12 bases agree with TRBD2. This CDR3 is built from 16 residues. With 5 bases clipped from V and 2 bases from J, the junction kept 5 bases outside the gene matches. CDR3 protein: CASSRLAGAYTDTQYF. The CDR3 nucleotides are TGTGCCAGCAGTCGACTAGCGGGGGCGTACACAGATACGCAGTATTTT.

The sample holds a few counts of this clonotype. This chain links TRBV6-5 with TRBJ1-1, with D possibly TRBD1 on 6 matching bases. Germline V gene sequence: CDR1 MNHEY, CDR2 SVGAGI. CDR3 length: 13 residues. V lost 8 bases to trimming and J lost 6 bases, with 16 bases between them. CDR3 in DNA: TGTGCCAGCTTGGGACACCCCTTGGCTGAAGCTTTCTTT. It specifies CASLGHPLAEAFF.

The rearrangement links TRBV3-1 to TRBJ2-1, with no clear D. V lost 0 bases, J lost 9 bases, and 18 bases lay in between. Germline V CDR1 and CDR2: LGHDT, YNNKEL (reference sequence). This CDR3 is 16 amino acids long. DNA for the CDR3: TGTGCCAGCAGCCAAGAAAGAAGTATTAAGTATGGTGAGCAGTTCTTC. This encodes CASSQERSIKYGEQFF.

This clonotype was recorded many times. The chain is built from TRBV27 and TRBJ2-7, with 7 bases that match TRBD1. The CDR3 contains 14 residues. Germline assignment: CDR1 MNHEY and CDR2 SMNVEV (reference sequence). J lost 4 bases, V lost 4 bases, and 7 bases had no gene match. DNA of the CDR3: TGTGCCAGCAGTTATCGACAGGGACGATACGAGCAGTACTTC. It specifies CASSYRQGRYEQYF.

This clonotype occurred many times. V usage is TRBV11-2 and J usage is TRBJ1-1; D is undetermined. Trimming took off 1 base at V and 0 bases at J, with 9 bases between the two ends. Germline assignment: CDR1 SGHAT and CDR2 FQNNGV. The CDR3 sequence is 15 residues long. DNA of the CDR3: TGTGCCAGCAGCTTAGGATTCACGCTGAACACTGAAGCTTTCTTT. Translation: CASSLGFTLNTEAFF.

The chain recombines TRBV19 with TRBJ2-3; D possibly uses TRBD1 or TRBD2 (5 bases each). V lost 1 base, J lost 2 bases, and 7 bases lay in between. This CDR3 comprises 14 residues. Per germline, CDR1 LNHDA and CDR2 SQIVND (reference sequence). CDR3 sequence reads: CASSIGGATDTQYF. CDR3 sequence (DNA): TGTGCCAGTAGTATAGGAGGGGCCACAGATACGCAGTATTTT.